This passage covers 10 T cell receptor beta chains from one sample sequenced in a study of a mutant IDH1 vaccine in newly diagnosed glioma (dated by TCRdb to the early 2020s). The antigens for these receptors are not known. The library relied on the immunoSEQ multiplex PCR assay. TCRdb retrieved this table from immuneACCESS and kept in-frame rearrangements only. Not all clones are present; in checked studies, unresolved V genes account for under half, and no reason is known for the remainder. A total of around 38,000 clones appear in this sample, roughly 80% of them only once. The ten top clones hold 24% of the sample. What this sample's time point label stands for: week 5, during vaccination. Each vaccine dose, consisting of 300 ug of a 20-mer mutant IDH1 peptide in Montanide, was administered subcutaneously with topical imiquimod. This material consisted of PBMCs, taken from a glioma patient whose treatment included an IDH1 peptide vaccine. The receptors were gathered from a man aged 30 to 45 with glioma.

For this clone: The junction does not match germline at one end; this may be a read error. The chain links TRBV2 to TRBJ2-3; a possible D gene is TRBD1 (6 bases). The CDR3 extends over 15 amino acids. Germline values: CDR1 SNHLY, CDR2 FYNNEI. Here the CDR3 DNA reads TGTGCCAGCATCGCCGGGACATCTAGCACAGATATGCAGTATTTT. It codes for CASIAGTSSTDMQYF.

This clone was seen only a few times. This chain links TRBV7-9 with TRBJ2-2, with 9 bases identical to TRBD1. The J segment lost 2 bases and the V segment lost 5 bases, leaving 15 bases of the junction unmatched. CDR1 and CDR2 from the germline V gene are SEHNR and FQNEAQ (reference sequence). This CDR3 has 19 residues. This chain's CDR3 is CASSSGDRDREPNTGELFF. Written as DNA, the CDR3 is TGTGCCAGCAGCAGTGGCGATCGGGACAGGGAGCCTAACACCGGGGAGCTGTTTTTT. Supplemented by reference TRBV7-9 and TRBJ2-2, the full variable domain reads DTGVSQNPRHKITKRGQNVTFRCDPISEHNRLYWYRQTLGQGPEFLTYFQNEAQLEKSRLLSDRFSAERPKGSFSTLEIQRTEQGDSAMYLCASSSGDRDREPNTGELFFGEGSRLTVL.

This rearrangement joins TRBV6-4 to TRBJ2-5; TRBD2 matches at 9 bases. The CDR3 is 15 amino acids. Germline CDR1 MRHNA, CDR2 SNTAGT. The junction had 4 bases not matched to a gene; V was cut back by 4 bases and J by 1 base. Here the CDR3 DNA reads TGTGCCAGCAGTGCGACTAGCGGAACCCAAGAGACCCAGTACTTC. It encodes CASSATSGTQETQYF.

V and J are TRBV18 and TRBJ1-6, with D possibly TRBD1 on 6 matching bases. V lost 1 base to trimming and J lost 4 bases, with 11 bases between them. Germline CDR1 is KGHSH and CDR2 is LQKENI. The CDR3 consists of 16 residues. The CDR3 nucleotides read TGTGCCAGCTCACCACAGGGGGAAACTTATAATTCACCCCTCCACTTT. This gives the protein CASSPQGETYNSPLHF.

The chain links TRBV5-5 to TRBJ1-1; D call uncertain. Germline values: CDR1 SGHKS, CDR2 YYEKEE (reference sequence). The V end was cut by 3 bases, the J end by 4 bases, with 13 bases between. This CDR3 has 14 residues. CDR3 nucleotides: TGTGCCAGCAGCTGGGCCAATGAAGGCACTGAAGCTTTCTTT. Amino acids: CASSWANEGTEAFF.

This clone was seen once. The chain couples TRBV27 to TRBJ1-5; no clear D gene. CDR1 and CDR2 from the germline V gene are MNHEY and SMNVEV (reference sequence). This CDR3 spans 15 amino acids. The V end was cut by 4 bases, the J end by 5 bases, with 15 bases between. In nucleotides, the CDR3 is TGTGCCAGCAGTTGGAAAACTGGGGTTGATCAGCCCCAGCATTTT. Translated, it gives CASSWKTGVDQPQHF.

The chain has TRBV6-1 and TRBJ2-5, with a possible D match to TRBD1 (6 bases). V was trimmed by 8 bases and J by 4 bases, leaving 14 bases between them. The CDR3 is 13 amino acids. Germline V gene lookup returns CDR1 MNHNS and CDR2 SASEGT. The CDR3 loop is CASSIQGRETQYF. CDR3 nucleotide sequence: TGTGCCAGCTCAATACAGGGCAGAGAGACCCAGTACTTC.

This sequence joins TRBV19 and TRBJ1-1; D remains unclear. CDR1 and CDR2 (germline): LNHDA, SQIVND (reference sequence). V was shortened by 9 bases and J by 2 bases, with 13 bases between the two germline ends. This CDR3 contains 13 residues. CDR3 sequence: CASRRETNTEAFF. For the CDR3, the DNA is TGTGCCAGCCGAAGGGAAACCAACACTGAAGCTTTCTTT.

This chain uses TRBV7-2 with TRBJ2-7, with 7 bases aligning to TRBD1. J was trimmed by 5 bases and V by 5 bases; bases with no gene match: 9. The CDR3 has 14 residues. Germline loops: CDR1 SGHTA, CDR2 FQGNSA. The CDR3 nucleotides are TGTGCCAGCAGCGGAAGACAGGGTACCCACGAGCAGTACTTC. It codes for CASSGRQGTHEQYF.

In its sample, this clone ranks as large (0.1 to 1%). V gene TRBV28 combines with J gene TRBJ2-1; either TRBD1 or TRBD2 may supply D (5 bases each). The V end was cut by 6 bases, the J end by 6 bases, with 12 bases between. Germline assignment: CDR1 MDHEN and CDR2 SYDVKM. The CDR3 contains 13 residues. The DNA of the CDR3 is TGTGCCAGCAGCGGGACCTCTTTCAATGAGCAGTTCTTC. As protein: CASSGTSFNEQFF.